The 9 T cell receptor beta chains below come from one sample, sequenced in a study of blood T cell repertoires in COVID-19 (dated by TCRdb to the early 2020s). The library came from the immunoSEQ multiplex PCR assay. This is the immuneACCESS table as TCRdb keeps it, with only in-frame sequences that have V and J called. A part of the clones is gone; compared with another copy, unresolved V genes explain less than half, and the rest is unexplained. This sample is represented by approximately 100,000 clones; approximately 81% of them were singletons. Jointly, the top ten make up approximately 15% of the sample. The specimen was peripheral blood. Receptor source: a woman aged 70-85 years with acute or convalescent COVID-19.

The CDR3 nucleotides are TGTGCCAGCTCACAAGCGGATTATCAGCCCCAGCATTTT. Translation gives CASSQADYQPQHF. The chain uses TRBV18 and TRBJ1-5; D is unclear. Trimming left V 4 bases short and J 5 bases short, with 9 bases between. Germline V gene sequence: CDR1 KGHSH, CDR2 LQKENI. The CDR3 extends over 13 amino acids. The full variable domain, its missing parts supplied by reference TRBV18 and TRBJ1-5, is NAGVMQNPRHLVRRRGQEARLRCSPMKGHSHVYWYRQLPEEGLKFMVYLQKENIIDESGMPKERFSAEFPKEGPSILRIQQVVRGDSAAYFCASSQADYQPQHFGDGTRLSIL.

The chain recombines TRBV11-3 with TRBJ2-5, with D possibly being TRBD1 (6 bases). Per germline, CDR1 SGHNT and CDR2 YENEEA. Trimming stripped 7 bases from V and 0 bases from J, with 24 bases between. The CDR3 covers 18 residues. The CDR3 DNA reads TGTGCCAGCACTTACAGGGTCCGTTTCTCCCCGTACCAAGAGACCCAGTACTTC. Its translation is CASTYRVRFSPYQETQYF.

V is TRBV29-1 and J is TRBJ2-1; TRBD1 agrees at 10 bases. There are 13 residues in the CDR3. Germline V CDR1 and CDR2: SQVTM, ANQGSEA. V shed 4 bases and J 10 bases; nucleotides not matched to a gene: 7. In DNA form, the CDR3 reads TGCAGCGTTGCACGGACAGGGGGAAGGGAGCAGTTCTTC. Encoded protein: CSVARTGGREQFF.

The gene calls are TRBV15 and TRBJ1-5; possibly TRBD1 for D (5 bases). Germline V lookup: CDR1 LNHNV, CDR2 YYDKDF (reference sequence). This CDR3 has 17 residues. V dropped 3 bases and J dropped 2 bases, with 17 bases sitting between them. CDR3 coding DNA: TGTGCCACCAGCAGTATCCGTCACCGGGGGGGCAATCAGCCCCAGCATTTT. This codes for CATSSIRHRGGNQPQHF.

V and J are TRBV5-4 and TRBJ2-2; 7 bases map to TRBD2. The CDR3 covers 15 residues. Per the germline V gene, CDR1 is SGHNT and CDR2 is YYREEE (reference sequence). The V gene end was trimmed by 6 bases and the J gene end by 2 bases; junction bases not matched to a gene: 7. CDR3 loop: CASMRGLDNTGELFF. As DNA, the CDR3 is TGTGCCAGCATGAGAGGACTAGACAACACCGGGGAGCTGTTTTTT. Based on the CDR3 plus reference TRBV5-4 and TRBJ2-2, the full variable domain is ETGVTQSPTHLIKTRGQQVTLRCSSQSGHNTVSWYQQALGQGPQFIFQYYREEENGRGNFPPRFSGLQFPNYSSELNVNALELDDSALYLCASMRGLDNTGELFFGEGSRLTVL.

V and J are TRBV27 and TRBJ2-3; D uncertain. This CDR3 comprises 11 residues. The V end lost 6 bases, the J end lost 3 bases, and 4 bases lay between the germline ends. Germline CDR1 reads MNHEY; CDR2 reads SMNVEV (reference sequence). CDR3 DNA: TGTGCCAGCAGACTAACAGATACGCAGTATTTT. Translating gives CASRLTDTQYF.

J is TRBJ2-7 and V is TRBV5-6; D possibly corresponds to TRBD2 (6 bases). Germline CDR1 and CDR2: SGHDT and YYEEEE. The CDR3 has 15 residues. Trimming removed 0 bases at V and 0 bases at J, with 10 bases between. CDR3 protein: CASSLVAGSSYEQYV. CDR3 DNA: TGTGCCAGCAGCTTGGTCGCGGGGAGCTCCTACGAGCAGTACGTC.

The chain has TRBV7-8 and TRBJ2-5, with TRBD1 as a possible D gene (6 bases). The CDR3 contains 14 residues. Germline V gene lookup returns CDR1 SGHVS and CDR2 FQNEAQ. V dropped 5 bases and J dropped 0 bases, with 10 bases sitting between them. As DNA, the CDR3 is TGTGCCAGCAGCGCAACAGGGCACCAAGAGACCCAGTACTTC. Its protein is CASSATGHQETQYF.

The chain joins TRBV7-9 to TRBJ2-1; no reliable D call. Deletions cut 1 base from V and 14 bases from J, with 9 bases between. The CDR3 has 11 amino acids. In germline, CDR1 is SEHNR, CDR2 FQNEAQ (reference sequence). CDR3 residues: CASSLGLLEFF. As DNA, the CDR3 is TGTGCCAGCAGCTTAGGGTTACTGGAGTTCTTC.